A single sample is the source of the 5 T cell receptor beta chains below, sequenced in a study of T cell responses to AZD1222 COVID-19 vaccine. The protocol was immunoSEQ multiplex PCR, while the TCRdb copy is restricted to in-frame clones and leaves out a portion. The data show some 150,000 clones, 80% to 95% seen once. Sequencing used peripheral blood, obtained on day 0 of AZD1222 vaccination. These receptors were taken from an adult in good health.

This rearrangement joins TRBV5-6 to TRBJ2-1; weak D call: TRBD2 (6 bases). The V gene lost 1 base and the J gene lost 1 base, with 9 bases spanning the gap. CDR3 length equals 15 residues. The germline gives CDR1 SGHDT, CDR2 YYEEEE. CDR3 sequence: CASSLWRDSYNEQFF. The CDR3 bases are TGTGCCAGCAGCTTGTGGCGGGATTCCTACAATGAGCAGTTCTTC.

In DNA, the CDR3 is TGTGCCAGCAGCTCCCAAGCGGGGGGAAACACAGATACGCAGTATTTT. Translated: CASSSQAGGNTDTQYF. The V gene is TRBV7-6, the J gene TRBJ2-3, with TRBD2 matching over 9 bases. Germline-derived CDR1 and CDR2 are SGHVS and FNYEAQ. CDR3 length: 16 residues. The V gene end was trimmed by 4 bases and the J gene end by 2 bases; junction bases not matched to a gene: 7.

This clone has a single count. This chain uses TRBV5-4 with TRBJ2-6; D tentatively reads TRBD1 or TRBD2 (5 bases each). Germline V gene data show CDR1 as SGHNT and CDR2 as YYREEE (reference sequence). The V end was cut by 1 base, the J end by 1 base, with 9 bases between. The CDR3 covers 16 residues. In nucleotides, the CDR3 is TGTGCCAGCAGCTTGCCGGGGCTGTCTGGGGCCAACGTCCTGACTTTC. This gives the protein CASSLPGLSGANVLTF.

DNA for the CDR3: TGTGCCAGTAGTATTGGAGGCTTACCGAACACCGGGGAGCTGTTTTTT. Protein product: CASSIGGLPNTGELFF. The V call is TRBV19, the J call TRBJ2-2; weak D call: TRBD2 (5 bases). The germline V gene encodes CDR1 LNHDA and CDR2 SQIVND (reference sequence). The CDR3 totals 16 residues. V dropped 3 bases and J dropped 0 bases, with 11 bases sitting between them.

The V gene is TRBV9, the J gene TRBJ2-7; the D is unclear. Germline CDR1 and CDR2: SGDLS and YYNGEE. This CDR3 has 15 amino acids. V was clipped by 0 bases and J by 6 bases, with 16 bases between them. The CDR3 coding sequence is TGTGCCAGCAGCGTAGATTCCCACCCCGAAAGCGAGCAGTACTTC. The encoded protein is CASSVDSHPESEQYF. The complete variable domain, with remaining parts taken from reference TRBV9 and TRBJ2-7, reads DSGVTQTPKHLITATGQRVTLRCSPRSGDLSVYWYQQSLDQGLQFLIQYYNGEERAKGNILERFSAQQFPDLHSELNLSSLELGDSALYFCASSVDSHPESEQYFGPGTRLTVT.